This T cell receptor beta chain comes out of a study of CD8 T cells in Susac syndrome. V lost 2 bases to trimming and J lost 2 bases, with 11 bases between them. Germline V CDR1 and CDR2: SGHNT, YYREEE (reference sequence). The CDR3 loop spans 14 amino acids. An amount of RNA that ranged from roughly 0.45 to 1 ug was reverse transcribed with random hexamers. The CDR3 of TCR beta was amplified by immunoSEQ multiplex PCR across 54 Vbeta and 13 Jbeta. TCRdb reprocessed the immunoSEQ multiplex PCR reads with MiXCR, giving one entry per CDR3 protein. Of some 110,000 distinct CDR3 sequences in the sample, 93% are singletons; the top ten hold 0.093%. In this sample, this clonotype turned up once.

Sequencing was done on a sample of CD4+ T cells from PBMCs. The TCR was taken from a human donor with multiple sclerosis. The J gene is TRBJ2-7, the V gene TRBV5-4; D perhaps matches TRBD2 (5 bases). CDR3 sequence reads: CASSLYGVTYEQYF. CDR3 DNA sequence: TGTGCCAGCAGCTTATACGGGGTCACCTACGAGCAGTACTTC.